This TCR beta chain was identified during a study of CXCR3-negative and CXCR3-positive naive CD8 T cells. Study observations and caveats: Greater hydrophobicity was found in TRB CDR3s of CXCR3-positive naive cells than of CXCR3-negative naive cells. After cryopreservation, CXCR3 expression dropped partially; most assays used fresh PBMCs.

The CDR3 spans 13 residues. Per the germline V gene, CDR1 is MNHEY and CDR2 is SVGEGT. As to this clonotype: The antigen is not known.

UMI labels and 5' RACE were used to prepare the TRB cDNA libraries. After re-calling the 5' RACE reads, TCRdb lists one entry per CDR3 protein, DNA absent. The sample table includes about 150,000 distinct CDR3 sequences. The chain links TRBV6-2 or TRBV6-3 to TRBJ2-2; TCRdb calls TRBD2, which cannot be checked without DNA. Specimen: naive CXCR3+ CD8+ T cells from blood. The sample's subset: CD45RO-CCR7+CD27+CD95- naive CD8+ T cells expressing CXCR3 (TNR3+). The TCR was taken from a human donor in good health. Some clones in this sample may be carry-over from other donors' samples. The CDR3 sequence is CASSPLALGELFF.